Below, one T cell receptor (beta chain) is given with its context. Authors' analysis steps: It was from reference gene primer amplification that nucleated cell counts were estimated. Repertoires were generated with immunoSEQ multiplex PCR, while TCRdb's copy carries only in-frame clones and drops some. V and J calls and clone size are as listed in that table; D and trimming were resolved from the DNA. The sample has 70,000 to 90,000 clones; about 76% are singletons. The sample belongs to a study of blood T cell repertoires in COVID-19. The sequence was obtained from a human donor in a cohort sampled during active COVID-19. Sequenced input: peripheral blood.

Here the CDR3 DNA reads TGTGCCAGCAGCTTAAGTACCGCGGGGAGGGTGTTCTTC. Its protein is CASSLSTAGRVFF. This chain uses TRBV7-2 with TRBJ2-1; 7 bases line up with TRBD2. V dropped 2 bases and J dropped 15; count of bases not matched to a gene: 10. The CDR3 covers 13 residues. The germline V gene has CDR1 SGHTA and CDR2 FQGNSA.